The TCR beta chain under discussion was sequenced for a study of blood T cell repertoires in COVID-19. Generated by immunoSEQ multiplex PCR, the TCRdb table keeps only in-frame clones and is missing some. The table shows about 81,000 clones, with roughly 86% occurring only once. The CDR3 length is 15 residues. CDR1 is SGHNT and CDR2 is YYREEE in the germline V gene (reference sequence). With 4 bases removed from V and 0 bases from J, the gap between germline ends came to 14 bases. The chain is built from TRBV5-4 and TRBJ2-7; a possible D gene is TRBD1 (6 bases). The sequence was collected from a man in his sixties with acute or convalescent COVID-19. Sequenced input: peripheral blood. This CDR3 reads CASSRRTASSYEQYF. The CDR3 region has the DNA TGTGCCAGCAGCAGGCGGACAGCAAGCTCCTACGAGCAGTACTTC. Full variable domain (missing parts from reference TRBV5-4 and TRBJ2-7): ETGVTQSPTHLIKTRGQQVTLRCSSQSGHNTVSWYQQALGQGPQFIFQYYREEENGRGNFPPRFSGLQFPNYSSELNVNALELDDSALYLCASSRRTASSYEQYFGPGTRLTVT.